The TCR beta chain described here comes from a study of vaccination effects on CD4 cells after COVID-19. Clones were read by immunoSEQ multiplex PCR, and TCRdb kept only the in-frame ones, dropping some. The profile covers approximately 74,000 clones, with approximately 75% appearing a single time and 2.5% to 3% taken by the ten largest. The CDR3 contains 15 residues. V was shortened by 1 base and J by 2 bases, with 8 bases between the two germline ends. Germline CDR1 KGHSH, CDR2 LQKENI. With regard to this clone: No antigen is known for it.

ViraFEST used viral peptide pools to expand antigen-specific CD4+ T cells before sequencing. Culture proceeded for 10 days, and CD4+ T cells were then isolated. None of these healthy vaccinees had been infected with SARS-CoV-2 before vaccination. Every well housed around 2 million PBMC, which grew in culture alongside around 10 IU/ml IL-2 and roughly 9.9 ug/ml peptides. The receptor comes from a human donor who received a COVID-19 vaccine. The sample was CD4+ T cells from PBMCs cultured with HCoV-NL63 spike peptides, taken before COVID-19 vaccination. The chain is built from TRBV18 and TRBJ2-2; a possible D gene is TRBD1 (5 bases). CDR3 DNA: TGTGCCAGCTCACCACGGACACTCAACACCGGGGAGCTGTTTTTT. Its translation: CASSPRTLNTGELFF.